A single sample is the source of the 28 T cell receptor beta chains below, sequenced in a study of patients and donors after allogeneic stem cell transplantation. TCRdb called the RT-PCR reads again in MiXCR, with one record for every CDR3 protein. The data show 15,000 to 25,000 distinct CDR3 sequences, with 4.5% to 6% seen just once and 40% held by the top ten. The specimen was blood, either unsorted or a sorted T cell fraction (not recorded which). The receptors shown here come from a human donor who was either an allogeneic HSCT recipient or a stem cell or donor lymphocyte infusion donor (not recorded which). It is not recorded whose cells these are; they may come from a transplant donor.

The rearrangement uses TRBV24-1 and TRBJ1-4, with D possibly being TRBD1 (5 bases). V shed 4 bases and J shed 9 bases, with 17 bases lying between them. Germline lookup yields CDR1 KGHDR and CDR2 SFDVKD. CDR3 length: 15 residues. Here the CDR3 DNA reads TGTGCCACCAGTGACCCCGGAGGGGACGGCAAAAAACTGTTTTTT. It codes for CATSDPGGDGKKLFF.

This clonotype was seen repeatedly, ten times or more. The chain uses TRBV18 and TRBJ2-7; either TRBD1 or TRBD2 may fit D (5 bases each). Per germline, CDR1 KGHSH and CDR2 LQKENI. The CDR3 runs 15 residues. V was pared by 0 bases and J by 0 bases, with 9 bases between. The CDR3 loop reads CASSPPGRSSYEQYF. DNA for the CDR3: TGTGCCAGCTCACCACCGGGACGGAGCTCCTACGAGCAGTACTTC.

This clonotype was seen many times. The CDR3 loop reads CSAHTLQQSSYEQYF. CDR3 DNA: TGCAGTGCTCATACGCTACAGCAGAGCTCCTACGAGCAGTACTTC. The chain has TRBV20-1 and TRBJ2-7; D not certain. This CDR3 is built from 15 residues. Trimming stripped 5 bases from V and 0 bases from J, with 17 bases between. CDR1 is DFQATT and CDR2 is SNEGSKA in the germline V gene (reference sequence).

The table lists this clonotype with many counts. Written as DNA, the CDR3 is TGTGCCAGCAGCCCCCCAAGGTCGAGCTCCTACAATGAGCAGTTCTTC. Translation gives CASSPPRSSSYNEQFF. The chain employs TRBV9 and TRBJ2-1, with D hard to call. This CDR3 is built from 16 residues. Trimming shortened V by 4 bases and J by 0 bases, and 14 bases separated the two germline ends. Germline assignment: CDR1 SGDLS and CDR2 YYNGEE.

This clonotype showed up many times. This sequence joins TRBV20-1 and TRBJ2-1; 8 nucleotides line up with TRBD2. V dropped 3 bases and J dropped 8; count of bases not matched to a gene: 3. Germline assignment: CDR1 DFQATT and CDR2 SNEGSKA (reference sequence). The CDR3 spans 12 residues. The CDR3 sequence is CSARASGHEQFF. In nucleotides, the CDR3 is TGCAGTGCTAGGGCTAGCGGGCATGAGCAGTTCTTC.

Ten or more counts support this clonotype. The J gene is TRBJ2-7, the V gene TRBV7-2, with D possibly matching TRBD2 (7 bases). V dropped 5 bases and J dropped 0 bases, with 14 bases sitting between them. The CDR3 loop spans 15 amino acids. Germline assignment: CDR1 SGHTA and CDR2 FQGNSA. CDR3 protein: CASSPRGGGSYEQYF. The CDR3 nucleotides read TGTGCCAGCAGCCCAAGGGGGGGTGGCTCCTACGAGCAGTACTTC.

This clonotype was detected many times. The V and J genes are TRBV5-1 and TRBJ2-1; no reliable D call. This CDR3 is 14 amino acids long. CDR1 and CDR2 from the germline V gene are SGHRS and YFSETQ. Trimming pared 2 bases from V and 6 bases from J, leaving 12 bases between. The CDR3 nucleotides read TGCGCCAGCAGCTTATCCCAATCGGTCAATGAGCAGTTCTTC. Translating it yields CASSLSQSVNEQFF.

The rearrangement uses TRBV27 and TRBJ2-5; D is undetermined. The germline gives CDR1 MNHEY, CDR2 SMNVEV (reference sequence). The germline V and J ends were trimmed by 2 bases and 2 bases, with 6 bases remaining between them. There are 13 residues in the CDR3. CDR3 region: CASSLIQQETQYF. The CDR3 DNA follows: TGTGCCAGCAGTTTAATCCAACAAGAGACCCAGTACTTC.

The table lists this clonotype with many counts. V is TRBV4-2 and J is TRBJ1-3, with 7 positions matching TRBD1. The V and J ends lost 0 bases and 3 bases, in that order; junction bases with no gene match: 5. Germline V gives CDR1 LGHNA, CDR2 YNFKEQ. The CDR3 has 16 residues. In DNA form, the CDR3 reads TGTGCCAGCAGCCAAGAGAGGCAGGGGGGTGGAAACACCATATATTTT. The encoded protein is CASSQERQGGGNTIYF.

This clonotype was found many times. V gene TRBV5-1 combines with J gene TRBJ2-3, with TRBD1 matching over 11 bases. Losses at the gene ends were 0 bases for V and 7 bases for J; bases not matched to a gene: 7. The CDR3 spans 16 residues. Per the germline V gene, CDR1 is SGHRS and CDR2 is YFSETQ. The CDR3 DNA reads TGCGCCAGCAGCTTGGCCTTCGGACAGGGGGCAAATACGCAGTATTTT. Its protein is CASSLAFGQGANTQYF.

This clonotype was observed many times. The V call is TRBV5-5, the J call TRBJ1-6; 8 bases map to TRBD1. V dropped 0 bases and J dropped 7; count of bases not matched to a gene: 3. The CDR3 is 15 amino acids. Germline V gene data show CDR1 as SGHKS and CDR2 as YYEKEE (reference sequence). For the CDR3, the DNA is TGTGCCAGCAGCTTGGCCGGGACAGGCAATTCACCCCTCCACTTT. Protein sequence: CASSLAGTGNSPLHF. Supplemented by reference TRBV5-5 and TRBJ1-6, the full variable domain reads DAGVTQSPTHLIKTRGQQVTLRCSPISGHKSVSWYQQVLGQGPQFIFQYYEKEERGRGNFPDRFSARQFPNYSSELNVNALLLGDSALYLCASSLAGTGNSPLHFGNGTRLTVT.

The chain carries TRBV19 and TRBJ2-2; no reliable D call. Per the germline V gene, CDR1 is LNHDA and CDR2 is SQIVND (reference sequence). This CDR3 is built from 13 residues. Trimming took off 7 bases at V and 7 bases at J, with 13 bases between the two ends. CDR3 coding DNA: TGTGCCAGTACTTCCCCGAGAGGCGGGGAGCTGTTTTTT. The encoded protein is CASTSPRGGELFF.

The table lists this clonotype with a few counts. At one boundary the junction diverges from the germline segment, which might be a read error. J is TRBJ1-2 and V is TRBV28; 7 nucleotides agree with TRBD1. Germline-derived CDR1 and CDR2 are MDHEN and SYDVKM. The CDR3 runs to 13 residues. CDR3 DNA sequence: TGTGCCAGCAGTGCGACAGGGAACTATGGCTACACCTTT. It encodes CASSATGNYGYTF.

This clonotype appeared many times. The gene calls are TRBV15 and TRBJ2-3; 10 positions agree with TRBD2. V lost 8 bases and J lost 6; bases outside the gene matches: 8. Germline V gene data show CDR1 as LNHNV and CDR2 as YYDKDF (reference sequence). The CDR3 is 14 amino acids. For the CDR3, the DNA is TGTGCCACCCGAGCGGGGGGGCCTGGGGATACGCAGTATTTT. This translates into CATRAGGPGDTQYF. The entire variable domain, with the rest obtained from reference TRBV15 and TRBJ2-3, is as follows: DAMVIQNPRYQVTQFGKPVTLSCSQTLNHNVMYWYQQKSSQAPKLLFHYYDKDFNNEADTPDNFQSRRPNTSFCFLDIRSPGLGDTAMYLCATRAGGPGDTQYFGPGTRLTVL.

This clonotype appeared many times. The chain uses TRBV18 and TRBJ1-5; D perhaps matches TRBD1 (5 bases). The CDR3 runs 14 residues. Trimming shortened V by 3 bases and J by 1 base, and 7 bases separated the two germline ends. The germline V gene encodes CDR1 KGHSH and CDR2 LQKENI. Written as DNA, the CDR3 is TGTGCCAGCTCACCGTCAGGGAGCAATCAGCCCCAGCATTTT. This gives the protein CASSPSGSNQPQHF.

Ten or more counts support this clonotype. The genes are TRBV9 and TRBJ2-7, with D possibly matching TRBD1 (6 bases). The CDR3 has 13 residues. Trimming took off 4 bases at V and 3 bases at J, with 11 bases between the two ends. Germline V gene data show CDR1 as SGDLS and CDR2 as YYNGEE. The CDR3 bases are TGTGCCAGCAGCAAAATGACAGGCTACGAGCAGTACTTC. This codes for CASSKMTGYEQYF. Together with reference TRBV9 and TRBJ2-7, the CDR3 gives the full variable domain: DSGVTQTPKHLITATGQRVTLRCSPRSGDLSVYWYQQSLDQGLQFLIQYYNGEERAKGNILERFSAQQFPDLHSELNLSSLELGDSALYFCASSKMTGYEQYFGPGTRLTVT.

This clonotype was seen a handful of times. The chain combines TRBV5-1 with TRBJ1-4; 11 nucleotides line up with TRBD1. The CDR3 covers 14 residues. The germline V gene encodes CDR1 SGHRS and CDR2 YFSETQ. J was trimmed by 7 bases and V by 2 bases; bases with no gene match: 1. In DNA form, the CDR3 reads TGCGCCAGCAGCTTAGGGACAGGGGGTGAAAAACTGTTTTTT. This codes for CASSLGTGGEKLFF.

V usage is TRBV24-1 and J usage is TRBJ2-3, with TRBD1 matching over 7 bases. Germline-derived CDR1 and CDR2 are KGHDR and SFDVKD. CDR3 length: 15 residues. The J segment lost 5 bases and the V segment lost 3 bases, leaving 7 bases of the junction unmatched. The CDR3 sequence is CATSDLDRSGDTQYF. The CDR3, as DNA: TGTGCCACCAGTGATCTGGACAGGTCCGGAGATACGCAGTATTTT.

This clonotype was found many times. This chain links TRBV7-9 with TRBJ1-1; D perhaps matches TRBD1 (6 bases). The germline CDR1 and CDR2 sequences are SEHNR and FQNEAQ (reference sequence). This CDR3 spans 15 amino acids. V lost 5 bases, J lost 5 bases, and 18 bases lay in between. Here the CDR3 DNA reads TGTGCCAGCAGCCCCGAGACAGGTCGGGGGACTGAAGCTTTCTTT. Translating it yields CASSPETGRGTEAFF.

Many counts were recorded for this clonotype. This rearrangement joins TRBV7-9 to TRBJ2-1, with no clear D. With 6 bases removed from V and 1 base from J, the gap between germline ends came to 7 bases. Germline CDR1 and CDR2: SEHNR and FQNEAQ (reference sequence). This CDR3 has 13 amino acids. This CDR3 reads CASSFRSYNEQFF. CDR3 coding DNA: TGTGCCAGCAGTTTCAGGTCCTACAATGAGCAGTTCTTC.

This clonotype was seen only a few times. CDR3 sequence (DNA): TGCGCCAGCAGCTTGACGGACAGGGAAAACAATGAGCAGTTCTTC. It specifies CASSLTDRENNEQFF. The chain recombines TRBV5-1 with TRBJ2-1; 8 nucleotides line up with TRBD1. This CDR3 is built from 15 residues. The V segment lost 1 base and the J segment 5 bases; nucleotides outside the gene matches: 5. Germline V gives CDR1 SGHRS, CDR2 YFSETQ.

This clonotype was recorded at least ten times. The chain links TRBV19 to TRBJ1-2; D call uncertain. This CDR3 comprises 13 residues. Germline CDR1 and CDR2: LNHDA and SQIVND (reference sequence). V gave up 0 bases and J gave up 3 bases, with 5 bases separating them. The CDR3 DNA reads TGTGCCAGTAGTATAGATCTGGACTATGGCTACACCTTC. This sequence encodes CASSIDLDYGYTF.

In this sample, this clonotype turned up many times. V gene TRBV20-1 combines with J gene TRBJ2-3, with 7 bases identical to TRBD1. Unmatched junction bases numbered 2, after V lost 3 bases and J lost 2 bases. Germline lookup yields CDR1 DFQATT and CDR2 SNEGSKA (reference sequence). The CDR3 has 13 residues. CDR3 amino acids: CSASRGNTDTQYF. The CDR3, as DNA: TGCAGTGCTAGCAGGGGGAACACAGATACGCAGTATTTT.

In this sample, this clonotype turned up many times. The rearrangement uses TRBV7-9 and TRBJ1-5; TRBD1 might be the D (6 bases). The CDR3 runs 14 residues. From germline, CDR1 is SEHNR and CDR2 FQNEAQ (reference sequence). Trimming took off 5 bases at V and 4 bases at J, with 12 bases between the two ends. CDR3 in amino acids: CASSLGTFNQPQHF. The DNA for the CDR3 is TGTGCCAGCAGCCTCGGGACATTTAATCAGCCCCAGCATTTT.

In its sample, this clonotype was seen many times. The rearrangement uses TRBV4-1 and TRBJ2-1; D gene uncertain. Trimming pared 1 base from V and 4 bases from J, leaving 11 bases between. CDR3 size: 15 residues. Germline V lookup: CDR1 MGHRA, CDR2 YSYEKL. CDR3 protein: CASSQGERLYNEQFF. The CDR3 DNA reads TGCGCCAGCAGCCAAGGAGAGCGCCTTTACAATGAGCAGTTCTTC.

This clonotype has ten or more counts. This CDR3 reads CASNPTGAIKEKLFF. The CDR3 DNA sequence: TGTGCCAGCAACCCGACCGGGGCGATAAAGGAAAAACTGTTTTTT. The chain couples TRBV2 to TRBJ1-4; perhaps TRBD1 as D (5 bases). CDR3 size: 15 residues. V lost 7 bases to trimming and J lost 8 bases, with 20 bases between them. CDR1 and CDR2 (germline): SNHLY, FYNNEI.

The rearrangement links TRBV29-1 to TRBJ2-3; D call uncertain. V lost 7 bases, J lost 2 bases, and 16 bases lay in between. Germline V lookup: CDR1 SQVTM, CDR2 ANQGSEA. The CDR3 is 14 residues long. Here the CDR3 reads CSAVAGHPTDTQYF. CDR3 in DNA: TGCAGCGCTGTGGCTGGGCACCCCACAGATACGCAGTATTTT.

This clonotype was seen many times. V is TRBV9 and J is TRBJ2-2, with 9 positions matching TRBD2. V trimming: 0 bases; J trimming: 5 bases; junction bases outside the gene matches: 5. Germline V CDR1 and CDR2: SGDLS, YYNGEE. CDR3 length: 16 amino acids. CDR3 amino acids: CASSVATSGLTGELFF. The CDR3 DNA is TGTGCCAGCAGCGTAGCAACTAGCGGGTTAACCGGGGAGCTGTTTTTT.